The entry below describes one TCR beta chain. The antigen is undetermined. Profiling relied on immunoSEQ multiplex PCR, and the TCRdb table lists in-frame clones only, not all of them. Of 140,000 or so clones in the sample, 70% to 90% were seen once. The CDR3 has 14 residues. Germline V gene data show CDR1 as MDHEN and CDR2 as SYDVKM. V was trimmed by 1 base and J by 5 bases, leaving 9 bases between them. The data were obtained in a study of T cell responses to AZD1222 COVID-19 vaccine. The study, taken as a whole, reports: Sampled repertoires all dated from after the peak T cell response. Dominant CD4 TCR responses targeted spike regions 160-218 and 743-854. Baseline seropositives among AZD1222 recipients totaled only five to seven. Increased Spike-specific TCR breadth and depth were observed after two AZD1222 doses.

Specimen: peripheral blood, collected 28 days after the second AZD1222 dose. This sequence joins TRBV28 and TRBJ1-3, with TRBD1 as a possible D gene (5 bases). This clonotype originated in an adult who received the AZD1222 COVID-19 vaccine. In DNA, the CDR3 is TGTGCCAGCAGTTTATTGGGGACCCGAAACACCATATATTTT. Translation gives CASSLLGTRNTIYF.